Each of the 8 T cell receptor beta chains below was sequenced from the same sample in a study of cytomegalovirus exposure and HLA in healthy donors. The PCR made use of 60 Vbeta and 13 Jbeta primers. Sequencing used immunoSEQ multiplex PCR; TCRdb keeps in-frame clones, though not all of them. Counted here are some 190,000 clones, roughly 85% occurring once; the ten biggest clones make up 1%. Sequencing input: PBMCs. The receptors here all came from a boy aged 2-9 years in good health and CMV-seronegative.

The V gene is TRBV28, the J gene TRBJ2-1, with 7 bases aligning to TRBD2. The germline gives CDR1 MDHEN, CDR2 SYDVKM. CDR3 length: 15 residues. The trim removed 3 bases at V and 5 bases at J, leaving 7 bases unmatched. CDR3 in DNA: TGTGCCAGCAGTTTTGGCCTAGCGGCAAACAATGAGCAGTTCTTC. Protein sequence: CASSFGLAANNEQFF.

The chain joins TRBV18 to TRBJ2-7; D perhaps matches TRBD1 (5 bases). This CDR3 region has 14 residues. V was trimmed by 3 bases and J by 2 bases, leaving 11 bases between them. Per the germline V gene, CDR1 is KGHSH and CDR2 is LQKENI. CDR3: CASSPWGSAYEQYV. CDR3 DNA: TGTGCCAGCTCACCCTGGGGCAGCGCCTACGAGCAGTACGTC.

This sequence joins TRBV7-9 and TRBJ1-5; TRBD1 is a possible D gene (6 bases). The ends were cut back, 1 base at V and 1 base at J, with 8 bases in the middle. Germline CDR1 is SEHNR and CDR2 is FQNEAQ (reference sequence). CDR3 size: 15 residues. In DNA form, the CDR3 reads TGTGCCAGCAGCTTAGGCAGGGGCAGCAATCAGCCCCAGCATTTT. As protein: CASSLGRGSNQPQHF.

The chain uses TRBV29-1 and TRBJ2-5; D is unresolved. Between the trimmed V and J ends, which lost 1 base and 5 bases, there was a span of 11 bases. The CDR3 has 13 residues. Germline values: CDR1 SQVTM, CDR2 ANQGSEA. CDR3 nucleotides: TGCAGCGTTGAAGGAACGGGTAGGGAGACCCAGTACTTC. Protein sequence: CSVEGTGRETQYF.

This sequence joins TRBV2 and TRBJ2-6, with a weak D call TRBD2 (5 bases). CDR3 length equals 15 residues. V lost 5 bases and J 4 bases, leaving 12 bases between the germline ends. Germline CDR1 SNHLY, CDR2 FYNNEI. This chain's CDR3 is CASSNEGPGANVLTF. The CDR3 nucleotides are TGTGCCAGCAGTAACGAGGGTCCCGGGGCCAACGTCCTGACTTTC.

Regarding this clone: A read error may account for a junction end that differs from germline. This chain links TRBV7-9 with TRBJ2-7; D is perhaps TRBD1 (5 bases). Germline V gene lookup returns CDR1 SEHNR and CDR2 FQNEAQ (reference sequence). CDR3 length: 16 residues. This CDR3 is CSSSLNQGSRPYEQYF. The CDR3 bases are TGTTCCAGCAGCCTGAATCAGGGTAGCCGACCCTACGAGCAGTACTTC.

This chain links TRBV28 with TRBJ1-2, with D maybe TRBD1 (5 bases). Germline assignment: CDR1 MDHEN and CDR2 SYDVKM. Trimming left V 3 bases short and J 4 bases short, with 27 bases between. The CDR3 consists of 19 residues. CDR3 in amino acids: CASSFYGGVFQKGSYGYTF. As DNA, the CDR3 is TGTGCCAGCAGTTTTTACGGAGGGGTCTTCCAAAAGGGATCCTATGGCTACACCTTC.

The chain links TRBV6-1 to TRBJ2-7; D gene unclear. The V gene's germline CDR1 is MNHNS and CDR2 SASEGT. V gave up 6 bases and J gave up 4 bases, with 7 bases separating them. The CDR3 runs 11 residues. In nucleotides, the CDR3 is TGTGCCAGCAGATTAGCTTACGAGCAGTACTTC. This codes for CASRLAYEQYF.